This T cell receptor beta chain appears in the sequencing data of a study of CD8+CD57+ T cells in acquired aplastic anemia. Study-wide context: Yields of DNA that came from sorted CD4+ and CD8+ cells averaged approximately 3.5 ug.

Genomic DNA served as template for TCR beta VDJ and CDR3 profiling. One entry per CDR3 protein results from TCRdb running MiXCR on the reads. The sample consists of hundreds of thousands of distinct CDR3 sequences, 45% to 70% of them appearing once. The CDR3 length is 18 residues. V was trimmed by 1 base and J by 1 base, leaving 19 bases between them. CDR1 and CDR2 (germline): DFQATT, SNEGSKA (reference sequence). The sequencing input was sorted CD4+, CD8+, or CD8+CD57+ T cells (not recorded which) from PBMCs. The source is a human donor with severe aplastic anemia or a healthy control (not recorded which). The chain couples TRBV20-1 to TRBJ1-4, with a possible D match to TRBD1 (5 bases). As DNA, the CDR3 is TGCAGTGCTAGAGCGGGGACGAAATCCGCCGGAACTAATGAAAAACTGTTTTTT. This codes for CSARAGTKSAGTNEKLFF.